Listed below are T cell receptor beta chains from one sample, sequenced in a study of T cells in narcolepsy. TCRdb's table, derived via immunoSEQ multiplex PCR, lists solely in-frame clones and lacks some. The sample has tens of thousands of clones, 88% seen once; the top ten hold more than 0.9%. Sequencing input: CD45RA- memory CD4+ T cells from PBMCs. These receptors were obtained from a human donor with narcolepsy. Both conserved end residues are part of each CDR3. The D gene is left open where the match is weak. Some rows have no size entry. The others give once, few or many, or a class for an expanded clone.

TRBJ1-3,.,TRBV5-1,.,CASSPGLAEFGNTIYF,TGCGCCAGCAGCCCGGGCCTCGCCGAGTTCGGAAACACCATATATTTT
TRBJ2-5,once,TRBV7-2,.,CASSSGARETQYF,TGTGCCAGCAGCTCCGGGGCAAGGGAGACCCAGTACTTC
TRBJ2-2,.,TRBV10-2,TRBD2,CASNLLAETGELFF,TGCGCCAGCAATTTACTAGCGGAGACCGGGGAGCTGTTTTTT
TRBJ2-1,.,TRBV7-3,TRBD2,CASKGDGRVGNEQFF,TGTGCCAGCAAAGGAGACGGGAGGGTAGGGAATGAGCAGTTCTTC
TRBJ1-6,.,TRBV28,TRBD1,CASSLGQGRSPLHF,TGTGCCAGCAGTTTGGGACAGGGCCGCTCACCCCTCCACTTT
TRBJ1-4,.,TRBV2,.,CASSEVWGNNEKLFF,TGTGCCAGCAGTGAAGTATGGGGGAACAATGAAAAACTGTTTTTT
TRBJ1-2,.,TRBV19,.,CASSENQGINGYTF,TGTGCCAGTAGCGAAAACCAGGGAATCAACGGCTACACCTTC
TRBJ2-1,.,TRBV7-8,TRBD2,CASTTGTTLGRDEQFF,TGTGCCAGCACCACCGGGACTACCCTCGGGCGGGATGAGCAGTTCTTC
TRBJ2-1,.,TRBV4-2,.,CASSPQDGNTNEQFF,TGTGCCAGCAGCCCCCAAGATGGGAACACGAATGAGCAGTTCTTC
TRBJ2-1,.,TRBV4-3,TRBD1,CASSPQVQGAQFF,TGCGCCAGCAGCCCCCAAGTGCAGGGGGCGCAGTTCTTC
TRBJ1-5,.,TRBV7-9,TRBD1,CASSSPGQGDYSNQPQHF,TGTGCCAGCAGCTCCCCGGGACAGGGGGATTATAGCAATCAGCCCCAGCATTTT
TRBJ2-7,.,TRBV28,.,CASNGETYEQYF,TGTGCCAGCAACGGGGAGACCTACGAGCAGTACTTC
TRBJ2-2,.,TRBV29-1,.,CSVEDRSRSGGELFF,TGCAGCGTTGAAGATAGGAGCCGCTCGGGCGGGGAGCTGTTTTTT
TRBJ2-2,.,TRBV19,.,CASRKPGELFF,TGTGCCAGTAGAAAGCCCGGGGAGCTGTTTTTT